This note documents a single T cell receptor beta chain sequence. Its antigen remains unidentified. This sample was taken from a study of chemoradiotherapy in HPV16-positive cancers. The study, taken as a whole, reports: HPV-responsive T-cell expansion during chemoradiotherapy was linked to improved recurrence-free survival in HPV16-positive patients. HPV-specific T cells were functionally defined from only two HPV16-positive patients. Candidate HPV-specific clones and E7-related TCR motifs grew in tumor during treatment.

Deletions cut 0 bases from V and 9 bases from J, with 16 bases between. Germline assignment: CDR1 SGHRS and CDR2 YFSETQ. The CDR3 loop spans 15 amino acids. Sequencing was performed with immunoSEQ multiplex PCR; in TCRdb, only in-frame clones are kept and a portion is missing. The data show roughly 970 clones, with roughly 90% seen just once and around 15% held by the top ten. The chain links TRBV5-1 to TRBJ1-5; D is perhaps TRBD1 (6 bases). This material consisted of tumor tissue, taken from a patient who underwent chemoradiotherapy. This TCR derives from a human donor with HPV-associated anogenital cancer. This chain's CDR3 is CASSLAGGANSPQHF. For the CDR3, the DNA is TGCGCCAGCAGCTTGGCGGGGGGCGCGAATTCGCCCCAGCATTTT.